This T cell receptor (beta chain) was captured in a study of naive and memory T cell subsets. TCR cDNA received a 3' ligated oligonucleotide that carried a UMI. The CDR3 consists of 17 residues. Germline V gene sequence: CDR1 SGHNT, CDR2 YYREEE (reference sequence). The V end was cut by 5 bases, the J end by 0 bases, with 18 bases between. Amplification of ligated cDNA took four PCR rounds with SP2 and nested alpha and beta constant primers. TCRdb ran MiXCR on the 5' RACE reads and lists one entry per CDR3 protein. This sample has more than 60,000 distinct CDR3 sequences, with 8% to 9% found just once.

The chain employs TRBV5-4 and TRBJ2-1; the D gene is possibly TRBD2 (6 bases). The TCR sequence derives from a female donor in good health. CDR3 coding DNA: TGTGCCAGCAGTCAAAGCGGGCGGGGAACCTCCTACAATGAGCAGTTCTTC. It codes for CASSQSGRGTSYNEQFF.